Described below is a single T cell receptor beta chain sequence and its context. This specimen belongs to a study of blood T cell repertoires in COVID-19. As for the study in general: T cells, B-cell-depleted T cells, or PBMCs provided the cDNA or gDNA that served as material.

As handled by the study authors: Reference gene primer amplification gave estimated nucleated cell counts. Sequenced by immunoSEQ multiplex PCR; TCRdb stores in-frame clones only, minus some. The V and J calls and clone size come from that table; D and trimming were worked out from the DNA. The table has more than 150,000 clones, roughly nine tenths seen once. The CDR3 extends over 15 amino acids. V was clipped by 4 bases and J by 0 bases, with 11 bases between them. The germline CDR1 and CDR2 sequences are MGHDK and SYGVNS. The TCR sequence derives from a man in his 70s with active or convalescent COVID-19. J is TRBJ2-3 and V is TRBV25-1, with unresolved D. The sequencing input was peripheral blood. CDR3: CASSGRLTSTDTQYF. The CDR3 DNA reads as TGTGCCAGCAGTGGCAGGTTGACGAGCACAGATACGCAGTATTTT.